This T cell receptor (delta chain) was captured in a study of gamma-delta T cells after stem cell transplantation. TCRdb re-called the RT-PCR reads via CATT. The sample has 13,000 or so delta-chain clones; more than 30% are singletons. The J segment lost 0 bases and the V segment lost 6 bases, leaving 25 bases of the junction unmatched. The germline CDR1 and CDR2 sequences are TSWWSYY and QGS. This CDR3 is built from 22 residues. V usage is TRDV1 and J usage is TRDJ1; TRDD3 aligns across 10 bases. The receptor comes from a human donor. It is not recorded whose cells these are; they may come from a transplant donor. Sequenced material: gamma-delta T cells. CDR3 in DNA: TGTGCTCTTGGCAGTCTCGGTTCCTACTGGGGGATGGGGGAGTCGTACACCGATAAACTCATCTTT. Its protein product is CALGSLGSYWGMGESYTDKLIF.